This T cell receptor beta chain was captured by sequencing in a study of lymphopenia after photon versus proton radiotherapy. Study observations and caveats: In patients who died, overall survival fell as post-nadir TCR diversity dropped more. Post-nadir diversity loss with photons came from oligoclonal expansion, particularly CD8+ Temra cells. Relative stability marked proton patients; photon patients lost diversity and naive cells.

CDR3 length: 16 amino acids. J was trimmed by 8 bases and V by 2 bases; bases with no gene match: 11. Germline V lookup: CDR1 LGHNA, CDR2 YNFKEQ. Comments on this clone: Its antigen is currently unknown.

Sequenced by immunoSEQ multiplex PCR; TCRdb stores in-frame clones only, minus some. This table holds roughly 45,000 clones, about 85% found once. The chain has TRBV4-2 and TRBJ2-3, with TRBD2 matching over 9 bases. This clonotype originated in a middle-aged man with gastric cancer. The sample consisted of peripheral blood, taken from a patient treated with photon-based radiotherapy. DNA of the CDR3: TGTGCCAGCAGCCAATCGACTAGCGGCTATCGGTCTACGCAGTATTTT. This sequence encodes CASSQSTSGYRSTQYF.